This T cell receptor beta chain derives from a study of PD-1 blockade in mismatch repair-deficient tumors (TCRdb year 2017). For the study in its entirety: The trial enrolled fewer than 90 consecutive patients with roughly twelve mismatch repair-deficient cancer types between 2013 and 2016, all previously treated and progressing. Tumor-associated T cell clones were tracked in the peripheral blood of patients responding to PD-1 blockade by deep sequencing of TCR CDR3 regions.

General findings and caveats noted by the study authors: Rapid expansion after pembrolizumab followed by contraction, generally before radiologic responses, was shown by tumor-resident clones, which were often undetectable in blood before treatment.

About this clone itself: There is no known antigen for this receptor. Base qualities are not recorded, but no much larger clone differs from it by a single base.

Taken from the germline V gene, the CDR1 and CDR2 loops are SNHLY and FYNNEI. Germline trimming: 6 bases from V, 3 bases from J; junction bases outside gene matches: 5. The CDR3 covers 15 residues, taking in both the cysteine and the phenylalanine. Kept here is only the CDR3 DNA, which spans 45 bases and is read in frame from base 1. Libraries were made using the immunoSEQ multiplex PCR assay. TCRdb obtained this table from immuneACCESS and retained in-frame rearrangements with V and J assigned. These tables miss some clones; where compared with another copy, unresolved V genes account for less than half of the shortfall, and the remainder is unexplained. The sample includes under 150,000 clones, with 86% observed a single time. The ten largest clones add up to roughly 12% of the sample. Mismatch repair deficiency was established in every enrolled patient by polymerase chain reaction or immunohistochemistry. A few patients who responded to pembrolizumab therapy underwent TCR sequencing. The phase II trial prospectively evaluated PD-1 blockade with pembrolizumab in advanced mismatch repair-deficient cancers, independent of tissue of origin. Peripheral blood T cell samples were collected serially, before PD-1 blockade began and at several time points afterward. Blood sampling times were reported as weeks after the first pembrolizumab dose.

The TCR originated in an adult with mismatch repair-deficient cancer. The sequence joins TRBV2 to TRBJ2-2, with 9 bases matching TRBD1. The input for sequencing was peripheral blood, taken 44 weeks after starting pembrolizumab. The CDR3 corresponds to CASRGDRVDTGELFF. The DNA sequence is TGTGCCAGCAGGGGGGACAGGGTAGACACCGGGGAGCTGTTTTTT.